Presented here are 3 T cell receptor beta chains from one specimen sequenced in a study of a mutant IDH1 vaccine in newly diagnosed glioma (dated by TCRdb to the early 2020s). The time point label corresponds to: week 35, safety follow-up. Each vaccine dose was 300 ug of a 20-mer mutant IDH1 peptide in Montanide, given subcutaneously with topical imiquimod. The library relied on the immunoSEQ multiplex PCR assay. TCRdb mirrors the immuneACCESS table, restricted to in-frame sequences. Some clones are absent from its copies; in checked studies, under half trace to an unresolved V gene, and the reason for the others is unknown. In all, the sample holds under 60,000 clones, and about 79% of those were seen once. The ten largest account for approximately 12% of the sample. The antigens for these receptors are not known. The specimen was PBMCs, collected from a glioma patient whose treatment included an IDH1 peptide vaccine. The origin of the receptors is a man aged 35 to 55 with glioma.

The chain has TRBV15 and TRBJ1-5, with 8 bases lining up with TRBD1. The CDR3 is 18 residues long. V lost 7 bases to trimming and J lost 0 bases; unmatched junction nucleotides: 14. Germline V CDR1 and CDR2: LNHNV, YYDKDF (reference sequence). Here the CDR3 DNA reads TGTGCCACCAACAGGGGGGACAGCGGACTATATAGCAATCAGCCCCAGCATTTT. Its translation is CATNRGDSGLYSNQPQHF.

The chain has TRBV13 and TRBJ2-6; 8 bases fit TRBD2. The V segment lost 4 bases and the J segment 2 bases; nucleotides outside the gene matches: 7. This CDR3 has 17 amino acids. Per germline, CDR1 PRHDT and CDR2 FYEKMQ (reference sequence). CDR3 sequence reads: CASSSGTRLAGANVLTF. As DNA, the CDR3 is TGTGCCAGCAGCTCCGGGACTAGACTCGCTGGGGCCAACGTCCTGACTTTC.

The V and J genes are TRBV27 and TRBJ1-4, with TRBD1 matching 9 bases. V lost 5 bases, J lost 0 bases, and 13 bases stayed unmatched. Germline CDR1 is MNHEY and CDR2 is SMNVEV (reference sequence). This CDR3 contains 19 residues. The DNA for the CDR3 is TGTGCCAGCAGTGGGGGGGGACAGGGTCGCGGGGCAACTAATGAAAAACTGTTTTTT. The encoded protein is CASSGGGQGRGATNEKLFF.